These 18 T cell receptor beta chains originate from one sample sequenced in a study of T cell repertoires in cytomegalovirus infection. MiXCR was run by TCRdb on the reads, yielding one entry per CDR3 protein. This sample has 310,000 or so distinct CDR3 sequences, with around 25% found just once. These receptors lack a known antigen. Sequences were derived from cultured PBMCs, sampled from culture after CMV antigen stimulation. The origin of the receptors is a human donor in good health (CMV status not recorded). Some clones in this sample may be carry-over from other donors' samples.

This clonotype was counted ten times or more. The chain employs TRBV7-2 and TRBJ1-1; D gene unclear. CDR1 is SGHTA and CDR2 is FQGNSA in the germline V gene. Deletions cut 3 bases from V and 1 base from J, with 9 bases between. The CDR3 consists of 14 residues. The CDR3 region is CASSFEAENTEAFF. CDR3 nucleotides: TGTGCCAGCAGCTTTGAGGCCGAGAACACTGAAGCTTTCTTT.

This chain uses TRBV6-6 with TRBJ1-1; D not resolved. V was cut by 2 bases and J by 4 bases, with 5 bases left in between. Germline V lookup: CDR1 MNHNY, CDR2 SVGAGI (reference sequence). The CDR3 extends over 12 amino acids. In DNA form, the CDR3 reads TGTGCCAGCAGTTACAGGGCCACTGAAGCTTTCTTT. Translating gives CASSYRATEAFF.

Only a few counts were recorded for this clonotype. The V call is TRBV11-2, the J call TRBJ2-2, with 8 bases matching TRBD2. Germline values: CDR1 SGHAT, CDR2 FQNNGV. This CDR3 is built from 18 residues. V lost 5 bases, J lost 5 bases, and 16 bases stayed unmatched. The CDR3 nucleotides read TGTGCCAGCAGCCCCCATCTAACCGGGAGGGCGTGGACCGGGGAGCTGTTTTTT. Translating gives CASSPHLTGRAWTGELFF.

The chain is built from TRBV7-8 and TRBJ2-7; D gene unclear. V dropped 7 bases and J dropped 7 bases, with 17 bases sitting between them. The CDR3 has 13 residues. Germline loops: CDR1 SGHVS, CDR2 FQNEAQ. In DNA form, the CDR3 reads TGTGCCAGCACCGAGGCGAACTTTCGGGAGCAGTACGTC. This codes for CASTEANFREQYV.

This clonotype was recorded many times. The DNA for the CDR3 is TGTGCCAGCAGCCCAACAGGGCGTGAGCAGTTCTTC. Amino acids: CASSPTGREQFF. The genes are TRBV7-2 and TRBJ2-1; tentative D call: TRBD1 (6 bases). Germline V gene lookup returns CDR1 SGHTA and CDR2 FQGNSA. V was clipped by 5 bases and J by 9 bases, with 11 bases between them. The CDR3 loop spans 12 amino acids.

The chain couples TRBV12-3 or TRBV12-4 to TRBJ1-1; weak D call: TRBD1 (5 bases). The V end was cut by 4 bases, the J end by 2 bases, with 11 bases between. CDR3 length equals 14 residues. CDR3 region: CASSSFGTNTEAFF. CDR3 nucleotide sequence: TGTGCCAGCAGTTCTTTTGGGACCAACACTGAAGCTTTCTTT.

The chain couples TRBV19 to TRBJ2-1; TRBD1 agrees at 9 bases. Unmatched junction bases numbered 7, after V lost 4 bases and J lost 0 bases. In germline, CDR1 is LNHDA, CDR2 SQIVND (reference sequence). The CDR3 loop spans 17 amino acids. The DNA for the CDR3 is TGTGCCAGTAGTAAGGGGGGACAGGGTAGCTCCTACAATGAGCAGTTCTTC. Translating gives CASSKGGQGSSYNEQFF.

The rearrangement joins TRBV6-2 or TRBV6-3 to TRBJ1-1, with 9 bases lining up with TRBD1. The V and J ends lost 6 bases and 4 bases, in that order; junction bases with no gene match: 6. The length of the CDR3 is 14 residues. Germline values: CDR1 MNHEY, CDR2 SVGEGT. The CDR3 is CASSKQGAVTEAFF. In DNA form, the CDR3 reads TGTGCCAGCAGCAAACAGGGGGCGGTCACTGAAGCTTTCTTT.

V usage is TRBV3-1 and J usage is TRBJ2-3; TRBD2 might be the D (5 bases). V lost 2 bases, J lost 1 base, and 10 bases lay in between. This CDR3 has 15 residues. Germline CDR1 LGHDT, CDR2 YNNKEL (reference sequence). For the CDR3, the DNA is TGTGCCAGCAGCCAATCGACTACCGGCACAGATACGCAGTATTTT. Amino acid sequence: CASSQSTTGTDTQYF.

There are a few counts of this clonotype. The V gene is TRBV5-1, the J gene TRBJ2-3; D is possibly TRBD1 (5 bases). Germline CDR1 SGHRS, CDR2 YFSETQ. The V end lost 0 bases, the J end lost 9 bases, and 11 bases lay between the germline ends. The CDR3 consists of 13 residues. The chain's CDR3 is CASSLDPSGTQYF. The CDR3 nucleotides read TGCGCCAGCAGCTTGGACCCCTCAGGGACGCAGTATTTT.

This sequence joins TRBV7-8 and TRBJ2-2; 9 bases are a match to TRBD1. The CDR3 has 17 residues. J lost 5 bases, V lost 5 bases, and 12 bases had no gene match. In germline, CDR1 is SGHVS, CDR2 FQNEAQ. The CDR3 DNA reads TGTGCCAGCAGCCACTTAGAATGGACAGGGGTTACCGGGGAGCTGTTTTTT. This translates into CASSHLEWTGVTGELFF. Full variable domain (outside the CDR3, taken from reference TRBV7-8 and TRBJ2-2): GAGVSQSPRYKVAKRGQDVALRCDPISGHVSLFWYQQALGQGPEFLTYFQNEAQLDKSGLPSDRFFAERPEGSVSTLKIQRTQQEDSAVYLCASSHLEWTGVTGELFFGEGSRLTVL.

This clonotype appeared many times. The chain has TRBV12-3 or TRBV12-4 and TRBJ2-5, with 9 bases that match TRBD2. The CDR3 has 17 residues. Trimming took 5 bases from V and 4 from J; bases not matched to a gene: 14. CDR3 in DNA: TGTGCCAGCAGTCTCCGCCCGGGTAGCGGGAGTCGAGAGACCCAGTACTTC. This translates into CASSLRPGSGSRETQYF.

The chain joins TRBV6-5 to TRBJ1-5; D remains unclear. The CDR3 spans 14 residues. The V end was cut by 2 bases, the J end by 3 bases, with 8 bases between. Germline-derived CDR1 and CDR2 are MNHEY and SVGAGI. CDR3 bases: TGTGCCAGCAGTTACGGTCGGTTCAATCAGCCCCAGCATTTT. Translated: CASSYGRFNQPQHF.

This clonotype occurred once. This sequence joins TRBV4-3 and TRBJ2-5; D is uncertain. This CDR3 comprises 13 residues. Trimming pared 2 bases from V and 5 bases from J, leaving 9 bases between. The germline V gene has CDR1 LGHNA and CDR2 YSLEER. Written as DNA, the CDR3 is TGCGCCAGCAGCCAACAAATGCGGGAGACCCAGTACTTC. It specifies CASSQQMRETQYF.

The chain employs TRBV7-8 and TRBJ1-5; possible D gene TRBD1, 6 bases. V was trimmed by 6 bases and J by 5 bases, leaving 14 bases between them. The CDR3 consists of 14 residues. The V gene's germline CDR1 is SGHVS and CDR2 FQNEAQ. The CDR3 is CASRKGGVDQPQHF. DNA of the CDR3: TGTGCCAGCAGAAAGGGGGGGGTCGATCAGCCCCAGCATTTT.

V is TRBV11-3 and J is TRBJ2-3; TRBD2 matches at 7 bases. CDR1 is SGHNT and CDR2 is YENEEA in the germline V gene. This CDR3 spans 17 amino acids. V gave up 5 bases and J gave up 1 base; unmatched junction bases: 12. In DNA, the CDR3 is TGTGCCAGCAGCCGGGGGGTGGTGCTCATCGGCACAGATACGCAGTATTTT. This sequence encodes CASSRGVVLIGTDTQYF.

This clonotype showed up many times. CDR3 sequence (DNA): TGTGCCAGCAGCACATACACGGGACTAGCTGTCGGCGGGGAGCTGTTTTTT. It translates to CASSTYTGLAVGGELFF. J is TRBJ2-2 and V is TRBV7-2; 9 bases match TRBD2. The germline V gene has CDR1 SGHTA and CDR2 FQGNSA. V dropped 5 bases and J dropped 7; count of bases not matched to a gene: 14. The CDR3 consists of 17 residues.

There are many counts of this clonotype. The CDR3 loop reads CASSVQGAVGEKLFF. The CDR3 coding sequence is TGTGCCAGCAGCGTACAGGGTGCCGTAGGTGAAAAACTGTTTTTT. The chain has TRBV7-2 and TRBJ1-4, with D tentatively TRBD1 (6 bases). The CDR3 has 15 amino acids. Per the germline V gene, CDR1 is SGHTA and CDR2 is FQGNSA. Trimming removed 5 bases from V and 7 bases from J, with 17 bases in between. Based on the CDR3 plus reference TRBV7-2 and TRBJ1-4, the full variable domain is GAGVSQSPSNKVTEKGKDVELRCDPISGHTALYWYRQSLGQGLEFLIYFQGNSAPDKSGLPSDRFSAERTGGSVSTLTIQRTQQEDSAVYLCASSVQGAVGEKLFFGSGTQLSVL.